One and the same sample provided the 2 T cell receptor beta chains below, sequenced in a study of human T cells and chemical hapten exposure. MiXCR, applied by TCRdb to the RACE reads, yields one record per CDR3 protein. The sample holds about 94,000 distinct CDR3 sequences, 7% to 10% seen once. The time point is: patch test 2, 6 weeks after DPC sensitization. As for treatment: therapeutic diphenylcyclopropenone sensitization with weekly scalp DPC. Source: whole blood, taken in connection with sensitization to the hapten diphenylcyclopropenone (DPC). The receptors were sampled from a woman in her thirties or forties with alopecia areata. Some clones in this sample may be carry-over from other donors' samples.

V and J are TRBV4-3 and TRBJ2-1; 7 nucleotides agree with TRBD1. This CDR3 comprises 17 residues. V was pared by 2 bases and J by 6 bases, with 13 bases of the junction left unmatched. From germline, CDR1 is LGHNA and CDR2 YSLEER. In DNA, the CDR3 is TGCGCCAGCAGCCAACATTTTCTGAGACAGGGACGCAATGAGCAGTTCTTC. It specifies CASSQHFLRQGRNEQFF.

The V gene is TRBV7-9, the J gene TRBJ2-6; tentatively, D is TRBD2 (5 bases). The V gene's germline CDR1 is SEHNR and CDR2 FQNEAQ (reference sequence). Deletions cut 8 bases from V and 0 bases from J, with 8 bases between. This CDR3 is 14 amino acids long. CDR3 nucleotides: TGTGCCAGCGTCCGGGACTCTGGGGCCAACGTCCTGACTTTC. Its protein product is CASVRDSGANVLTF. Complete variable domain (other parts from reference TRBV7-9 and TRBJ2-6): DTGVSQNPRHKITKRGQNVTFRCDPISEHNRLYWYRQTLGQGPEFLTYFQNEAQLEKSRLLSDRFSAERPKGSFSTLEIQRTEQGDSAMYLCASVRDSGANVLTFGAGSRLTVL.